Given below is one T cell receptor beta chain in context. Its antigen remains undetermined. Base qualities are not at hand, and no much larger clone is one base apart. The same CDR3 can be traced to other DNA sequences in this sample. The record originates from a study of radiotherapy plus CTLA-4 blockade in lung cancer (dated by TCRdb to 2017 to 2018). Concerning the study at large: Among enrolled patients, approximately 19% had an objective response and 30% to 40% reached disease control. General conclusions and limits of the study: Increased serum interferon-beta after radiation, together with early dynamic changes in blood T cell clones, were reported to be the strongest predictors of response. After treatment with radiotherapy and ipilimumab, TCR clones that originated in tumors expanded in peripheral blood.

Library generation was performed with the immunoSEQ multiplex PCR assay. Imported from immuneACCESS, the table was reduced by TCRdb to in-frame sequences with V and J called. These copies leave out some clones; in studies compared against another copy, an unresolved V gene accounts for under half, and the cause of the remainder is not known. This sample is represented by 55,000 or so clones; approximately 80% of them were singletons. The ten largest clones add up to under 7% of the sample. The germline V gene provides CDR1 MNHEY and CDR2 SVGAGI. V lost 6 bases and J lost 3 bases, and the count of bases not matched to a germline gene is 2. Including the terminal cysteine and phenylalanine, the CDR3 comprises 13 residues. The kept DNA is CDR3 alone, 39 bases in frame from the first base. In this study, focal radiation therapy paired with CTLA-4 blockade (ipilimumab) was tested in patients who had chemo-refractory metastatic non-small-cell lung cancer.

Here the sequenced sample was peripheral blood, taken from a patient treated with radiotherapy plus ipilimumab. The sequence joins TRBV6-5 to TRBJ2-7; TRBD1 aligns with 10 central bases. The sequence was collected from a human donor with non-small cell lung cancer whose response to radiotherapy plus ipilimumab could not be evaluated. The CDR3 loop reads CASSRDRGYEQYF. The sequence in DNA is TGTGCCAGCAGCCGGGACAGGGGCTACGAGCAGTACTTC.